This TCR beta chain was captured in a study of response to subunit inactivated influenza vaccine. Study-wide results and limits: Each seasonal influenza vaccination, the authors suggested, recruits few new T cells.

In regard to this clonotype: What it binds is not known. An end of the junction differs from the germline gene, which may be a read error.

TCRdb ran MiXCR on the RT-PCR reads and lists one entry per CDR3 protein. Counted here are 430,000 or so distinct CDR3 sequences, about 10% occurring once; the ten biggest clones make up around 12%. Germline V gene sequence: CDR1 SGHTA, CDR2 FQGNSA. This CDR3 has 13 residues. The receptor comes from a man over 45 who received an inactivated influenza vaccine. Sequencing was performed on PBMCs from blood, taken more than 35 days after vaccination. The V gene is TRBV7-2, the J gene TRBJ2-5; D not resolved. The CDR3 protein is CASSLVGALEMNF. DNA of the CDR3: TGTGCCAGCAGCTTAGTAGGCGCGCTGGAAATGAACTTC.